A single sample gave rise to the 2 T cell receptor beta chains below, sequenced in a study of response to subunit inactivated influenza vaccine. TCRdb called the RT-PCR reads again in MiXCR, with one record for every CDR3 protein. The sample has more than 450,000 distinct CDR3 sequences; around 10% are singletons. The sample was also linked to a second study, of T cells expressing NK-cell markers. That report notes: 5'RACE template switching built TCR beta cDNA with unique molecular identifiers.

The source material was PBMCs from blood, sampled on the day of vaccination. These receptors came from a man in his fifties who received an inactivated influenza vaccine.

The chain carries TRBV12-3 or TRBV12-4 and TRBJ2-5; D tentatively fits TRBD1 or TRBD2 (5 bases each). Trimming stripped 10 bases from V and 1 base from J, with 19 bases between. CDR3 length: 15 amino acids. In DNA form, the CDR3 reads TGTGCCACCTCATCGGGACGTAACTTCCAAGAGACCCAGTACTTC. Protein: CATSSGRNFQETQYF.

This clonotype was found a few times. V gene TRBV5-1 combines with J gene TRBJ2-2, with D perhaps TRBD2 (6 bases). Germline V CDR1 and CDR2: SGHRS, YFSETQ. Trimming left V 2 bases short and J 5 bases short, with 13 bases between. CDR3 length equals 15 residues. The CDR3 sequence is CASSLGLPGTGELFF. CDR3 coding DNA: TGCGCCAGCAGCTTAGGACTACCAGGAACCGGGGAGCTGTTTTTT.